This TCR beta chain was observed in a study of cytomegalovirus exposure and HLA in healthy donors. This CDR3 is built from 13 residues. V lost 2 bases to trimming and J lost 5 bases, with 9 bases between them. Germline values: CDR1 LNHNV, CDR2 YYDKDF (reference sequence). Both 60 Vbeta primers and 13 Jbeta primers went into the PCR. TCRdb keeps only in-frame clones here, not all; method: immunoSEQ multiplex PCR. The sample holds around 97,000 clones, approximately 9% seen once. As to this clone: The antigen remains undetermined.

The study, taken as a whole, reports: Donors belonging to an Asian-associated ancestry cluster reportedly showed fewer N-insertions in productive TCRs than the roughly 670-donor mean, according to what a later analysis found. V- and J-gene trimming in TCR beta was tied to a missense DCLRE1C variant by an analysis performed later. After further analysis at a later stage, 16,951 TCR beta sequences were associated with HLA alleles at 0.05 false discovery rate.

V is TRBV15 and J is TRBJ1-1; D may be TRBD1 (6 bases). Specimen: PBMCs. The source of this sequence is a man aged 50 to 60 in good health and CMV-seropositive. CDR3 protein: CATSRQGRTEAFF. The CDR3 DNA is TGTGCCACCAGCAGACAGGGGAGAACTGAAGCTTTCTTT.